Below, one T cell receptor (beta chain) is given with its context. Seattle patient enrollment occurred during active infection, with longitudinal follow-up thereafter. The data stem from a study of blood T cell repertoires in COVID-19. Across the whole study: Samples taken during acute and convalescent COVID-19 were collected in the United States, Italy and Spain.

The CDR3 loop spans 17 amino acids. Germline lookup yields CDR1 SGHDT and CDR2 YYEEEE. The V gene lost 6 bases and the J gene lost 6 bases, with 25 bases spanning the gap. In the original workflow: The assay estimated nucleated cells by amplifying reference gene primers. Assay: immunoSEQ multiplex PCR; the TCRdb copy retains only in-frame clones and omits some. V and J calls and clone size are those listed in that table; D and trimming were worked out from the DNA. The sample consists of about 160,000 clones, around 92% of them appearing once. Material: peripheral blood. J is TRBJ2-1 and V is TRBV5-6; tentatively, D is TRBD1 (6 bases). The receptor was isolated from a man aged 25-45 years with COVID-19, enrolled during active disease. The chain's CDR3 is CASKESTGSLVLNEQFF. In DNA, the CDR3 is TGTGCCAGCAAGGAAAGTACAGGGAGTTTAGTTCTCAATGAGCAGTTCTTC.